This T cell receptor (beta chain) emerged from a study of shared clonotypes between healthy human individuals. Study-level findings and limits: Incompleteness in sorted-subset sequencing, despite large depth, was shown by rarefaction. Sampling involved blood alone; tissue repertoires likely differ.

Memory CD4+ cells were the fraction left after CD45RA+ naive selection. V was shortened by 6 bases and J by 4 bases, with 12 bases between the two germline ends. The CDR3 is 14 amino acids. The germline CDR1 and CDR2 sequences are MDHEN and SYDVKM. TCRdb keeps only in-frame clones here, not all; method: immunoSEQ multiplex PCR. The data hold around 2,000,000 clones, with over 85% observed a single time. Concerning this clone itself: Its antigen is unidentified.

The clonotype comes from a man in his late teens or twenties in good health. The sequenced sample was naive CD4+ T cells sorted from blood. Subset specified: CD45RA+ positively selected. The chain links TRBV28 to TRBJ1-4; D remains unclear. The CDR3 protein is CASSSGKGNEKLFF. The DNA for the CDR3 is TGTGCCAGCAGCTCCGGGAAGGGTAATGAAAAACTGTTTTTT.